In this sample, the clone carrying this T cell receptor beta chain turned up a few times. MiXCR was run by TCRdb on the RT-PCR reads, yielding one entry per CDR3 protein. Here the sample spans approximately 530,000 distinct CDR3 sequences, 10% to 15% being singletons. CDR3 size: 12 residues. V gave up 7 bases and J gave up 8 bases, with 14 bases separating them. The source of the sample is a study of response to subunit inactivated influenza vaccine. The TCR was taken from a man aged 45-60 years who received an inactivated influenza vaccine. The V and J genes are TRBV12-3 or TRBV12-4 and TRBJ1-2; the D is unclear. Material: PBMCs from blood, obtained 35 to 45 days after vaccination. The CDR3 loop is CASTAGPAGYTF. The CDR3 nucleotides read TGTGCCAGCACCGCCGGACCAGCAGGCTACACCTTC.